This is a list of T cell receptor beta chains from one sample in a study of blood T cell repertoires in COVID-19. The protocol was immunoSEQ multiplex PCR, while the TCRdb copy is restricted to in-frame clones and leaves out a portion. Of about 220,000 clones listed, around nine tenths are singletons. The sequencing sample was made of PBMCs or T cells enriched from blood (not recorded which). The receptor set was obtained from a woman aged 50 to 65 with acute COVID-19. Both conserved end residues are part of each CDR3. Each record gives: V gene, clone size, CDR3 protein. Clone size is not always given. Where it is, it says once, few, many or a class for expanded clones.

>TRBV9|NA
CASSGGLASYNEQFF
>TRBV28|few
CASSSQLPEQFF
>TRBV18|once
CASSPPTGSSGNTIYF
>TRBV11-2|NA
CASSLVGSGNTIYF
>TRBV24-1|NA
CATSDSNRGSQPQHF
>TRBV5-1|NA
CASSETGEQFF
>TRBV18|NA
CASSLGQPNLNTEAFF
>TRBV6-2/TRBV6-3|NA
CASSYSFEQYF
>TRBV28|NA
CASSAGVGAKKTYGYTF
>TRBV7-2|NA
CASSLRTSPGELFF